The rows below give T cell receptor beta chains drawn from one sample of a study of identical twins' blood T cells. One entry per CDR3 protein results from TCRdb running MiXCR on the 5' RACE reads. The sample consists of 300,000 to 450,000 distinct CDR3 sequences, about 28% of them appearing once. Specimen: PBMCs. The source is a woman aged 18-50 years in good health. CDR3s include the opening cysteine and the closing phenylalanine or tryptophan. The D gene is left open where the match is weak. Where a row states a size, it is once, few, many or the class of an expanded clone; other rows omit it.

abundance,d_gene,v_gene,CDR3aa
.,TRBD1,TRBV6-6,CASKGDRANYGYTF
few,TRBD2,TRBV4-1,CASSQDLAGGSEQYF
many,TRBD1,TRBV19,CASSTRQGARMDTEAFF
.,TRBD1,TRBV18,CASSPPGQGIANVLTF
.,.,TRBV6-6,CASSPGGKAFF
.,.,TRBV18,CASSPRDGDNEKLFF
few,.,TRBV3-1,CASSQASIQPQHF
.,.,TRBV12-3/TRBV12-4,CASSDGTTNTEAFF
many,TRBD1,TRBV28,CASRLQGAPDTQYF
.,.,TRBV16,CASSRGFAGSHQPQHF
.,TRBD2,TRBV5-1,CASSLIPSGRTGELFF
.,.,TRBV5-6,CASTLDRRFTGANVLTF
few,.,TRBV5-1,CASSLARALGTDTQYF
many,TRBD1,TRBV6-2/TRBV6-3,CASRKTGVGYGYTF
few,.,TRBV6-5,CASSATGFDYGYTF
.,TRBD2,TRBV11-2,CASSGSGITQYF
.,.,TRBV28,CSSSLSRGRTEAFF
few,TRBD1,TRBV19,CASSTTGQGNQPQHF
few,TRBD2,TRBV6-6,CASSRFGTSGNTDTQYF
.,TRBD2,TRBV6-1,CASRSTGTSVDTQYF
few,.,TRBV10-3,CAISELGEKRGVYEQYF
.,TRBD2,TRBV10-3,CAIGGTSGRAYNEQFF
.,.,TRBV15,CATNRGGGGIEAFF
few,.,TRBV29-1,CSVEDQDYEQYF
once,TRBD1,TRBV6-5,CASSPSDRLVNEQFF
many,.,TRBV20-1,CSARGETGVTYEQYF
few,.,TRBV4-2,CASSQGGSGRAGYTF
few,TRBD2,TRBV4-3,CASRRLAGETDTQYF
.,TRBD1,TRBV19,CASSDRDSDPLHF
.,.,TRBV9,CASSPGAEAVF
.,TRBD2,TRBV2,CATLAGEQFF
.,.,TRBV18,CASSPEADYGYTF
few,.,TRBV7-9,CASSLTTSTTYEQYF
.,.,TRBV5-1,CASSLADLYTEAFF
few,.,TRBV29-1,CSVERTEGYEQYF
.,.,TRBV19,CASSPRRSDDYGYTF
.,.,TRBV5-1,CASSLQLEHEQFF
.,TRBD1,TRBV29-1,CSAGQVPTEAFF
few,TRBD2,TRBV19,CASSKRGGTYEQYF
few,TRBD1,TRBV20-1,CSALDRTMGYTF
many,.,TRBV11-2,CASSLGYVGVYEQYF
many,.,TRBV6-5,CASSPGYYGYTF
few,TRBD1,TRBV19,CASRDRASGELFF
few,TRBD1,TRBV5-1,CASSLDAGGLQPQHF
few,.,TRBV6-2/TRBV6-3,CASRDRMYEQYF
many,.,TRBV20-1,CSARRASYEQYF
many,.,TRBV3-1,CASSQVFSMDFAFF
.,TRBD2,TRBV25-1,CASSEGTSGSQETQYF
many,.,TRBV10-3,CAISPTGIQPQHF
few,.,TRBV20-1,CSARDYNEQFF
.,.,TRBV3-1,CASSQEGNTGELFF
few,TRBD1,TRBV7-9,CATLQGAYGYTF
many,.,TRBV6-2/TRBV6-3,CASSLTETYEQYF
.,.,TRBV12-3/TRBV12-4,CASRHRDALNQPQHF
.,.,TRBV7-9,CASWTETPQTAGNTIYF
many,.,TRBV29-1,CSVEWTAGSGYTF
.,TRBD1,TRBV20-1,CSAEGQGGDTEAFF
.,.,TRBV13,CASSLRPPGTLHDEQYF
.,.,TRBV18,CASSPFRSAREKLFF